This TCR beta chain was sequenced in a study of CXCR3-negative and CXCR3-positive naive CD8 T cells. General study points: Greater hydrophobicity was found in TRB CDR3s of CXCR3-positive naive cells than of CXCR3-negative naive cells.

In the case of this clonotype: The antigen remains undetermined.

The length of the CDR3 is 12 residues. 5' RACE that incorporated UMI labels was used to prepare the TRB cDNA libraries. TCRdb re-called the 5' RACE reads and shows each CDR3 protein once, DNA omitted. The sample totals some 140,000 distinct CDR3 sequences. V gene TRBV12-3 or TRBV12-4 combines with J gene TRBJ1-2. This receptor was identified in a human donor in good health. Some clones in this sample may be carry-over from other donors' samples. Material for sequencing was naive CXCR3+ CD8+ T cells from blood. Subset specified: CD45RO-CCR7+CD27+CD95- naive CD8+ T cells expressing CXCR3 (TNR3+). The CDR3 reads CASSLWVFGYTF.